This TCR beta chain was sequenced in a study of CD8 T cells in ankylosing spondylitis. Points from the study as a whole: Disease-linked clones were reportedly significantly enriched in matched ankylosing spondylitis synovial fluid.

V lost 3 bases and J 4 bases, leaving 17 bases between the germline ends. Germline lookup yields CDR1 SGDLS and CDR2 YYNGEE. CDR3 length equals 15 residues. TCRdb re-analysed the 5' RACE reads in MiXCR, keeping a single row per CDR3 protein. The sample carries about 360,000 distinct CDR3 sequences, about 20% recorded once. In this sample, this clonotype turned up a few times. What it binds is not known. The chain is built from TRBV9 and TRBJ2-7; no definite D call. This sequence was found in a male donor with ankylosing spondylitis or in good health (not recorded which). The sample taken for sequencing was blood, either unsorted or a sorted T cell fraction (not recorded which). The CDR3 DNA follows: TGTGCCAGCAGCGGAGGAGCCCACCCCCGATACGAGCAGTACTTC. Its protein is CASSGGAHPRYEQYF.